The source of this TCR beta chain is a study of cytomegalovirus exposure and HLA in healthy donors. Germline CDR1 and CDR2: MDHEN and SYDVKM. CDR3 length equals 16 residues. Trimming took 3 bases from V and 5 from J; bases not matched to a gene: 13. This clone has just a few counts. What it binds is not known. Measured with immunoSEQ multiplex PCR; TCRdb has only the in-frame clones, and not every one. The sample carries 150,000 to 200,000 clones, approximately 86% recorded once. Overall study results and limits: As confirmed in vitro, a few CMV-associated chains were specific for CMV antigens. Within the 120 or so validation repertoires, first-cohort TCR clusters tended to co-occur, according to a later analysis. Cytomegalovirus association was listed for about 180 TCR beta chains.

This rearrangement joins TRBV28 to TRBJ2-7, with 7 bases that match TRBD1. The clonotype comes from a man aged 18-30 years in good health and CMV-seropositive. The sample was PBMCs. CDR3 nucleotides: TGTGCCAGCAGTTTGGAACCGACAGGGTTTTTGGACGAGCAGTACTTC. This gives the protein CASSLEPTGFLDEQYF.